This T cell receptor (beta chain) was sequenced for a study of blood T cells in healthy people across ages. On the study more broadly: Per two T cells, template switching captured roughly one barcoded beta molecule.

Each sample gave at least 6 million isolated PBMCs. Study-wide points: With unsorted PBMCs, a conclusive comparison of naive versus antigen-experienced cells was not possible.

There are 15 residues in the CDR3. V dropped 1 base and J dropped 5; count of bases not matched to a gene: 5. Germline loops: CDR1 KGHSH, CDR2 LQKENI. The second PCR ran roughly 7 to 11 cycles with a sample-barcoded 5' primer and J-beta primers. Tagging of each cDNA molecule was performed by a template-switch adaptor with 12 random nucleotides. TCRdb called the 5' RACE reads again in MiXCR, with one record for every CDR3 protein. There are around 1,700,000 distinct CDR3 sequences in the sample; 28% occur only once, and over 7% lies in the top ten. Note on this clonotype: Its target is unknown.

Input material: blood. V and J are TRBV18 and TRBJ1-5, with 7 nucleotides matching TRBD1. The TCR was taken from a woman aged 25 to 39 in good health. The CDR3 region has the DNA TGTGCCAGCTCACCACGACAGGGTGGGGATCAGCCCCAGCATTTT. Translating gives CASSPRQGGDQPQHF.